The entry below describes one T cell receptor (beta chain). What it binds is not known. A much larger clone lies a single base off, so this may be a read error. CDR1 SGHTA and CDR2 FQGNSA come from the germline V gene. The CDR3 covers 14 residues. MiXCR, applied by TCRdb to the reads, yields one record per CDR3 protein. The data show around 450,000 distinct CDR3 sequences, with 25% to 40% seen just once and roughly 13% held by the top ten. This sample stems from a study of T cell repertoires in cytomegalovirus infection. Study summary: Matching HLA type and CMV infection were both indicated by public TCR beta signatures.

Study-wide results and caveats: The response measured ex vivo was dominated by TCR beta clonotypes (HLA-C-restricted and CMV-specific).

V usage is TRBV7-2 and J usage is TRBJ2-1; D not resolved. The receptor was derived from a human donor in good health (CMV status not recorded). Some clones in this sample may be carry-over from other donors' samples. The sample taken for sequencing was PBMCs. The CDR3 DNA reads TGTGCCATCAGCCTAGAATTCCCTCACAATGAGCAGTTCTTC. Amino acid sequence: CAISLEFPHNEQFF. Drawing the rest from reference TRBV7-2 and TRBJ2-1, the complete variable domain is GAGVSQSPSNKVTEKGKDVELRCDPISGHTALYWYRQSLGQGLEFLIYFQGNSAPDKSGLPSDRFSAERTGGSVSTLTIQRTQQEDSAVYLCAISLEFPHNEQFFGPGTRLTVL.